This is a list of T cell receptor beta chains from one sample in a study of T cells after yellow fever vaccination. In TCRdb, the 5' RACE reads were re-called with MiXCR into one record per CDR3 protein. The sample yields roughly 260,000 distinct CDR3 sequences, 13% seen once. Sequenced here: CD4+ T cells sorted from PBMCs, sampled 45 days after the yellow fever booster vaccination. These receptors all come from a man aged 25 to 40 who received the YFV17D yellow fever vaccine. CDR3s include the opening cysteine and the closing phenylalanine or tryptophan. The D gene is left open where the match is weak. Size tells how often a clone was seen (once, few, many) or the class of an expanded clone, and some rows leave it out.

>TRBJ2-5|TRBD2|TRBV7-2|.
TGTGCCAGCAGCCTAGCGGGAGGCTCGGGTTCCCAGTACTTC
CASSLAGGSGSQYF
>TRBJ1-2|.|TRBV18|few
TGTGCCAGCTCACCAGGGACACAAAACTATGGCTACACCTTC
CASSPGTQNYGYTF
>TRBJ2-2|.|TRBV7-8|many
TGTGCCAGCAGCTTATCCGGGAGTACGAACACCGGGGAGCTGTTTTTT
CASSLSGSTNTGELFF
>TRBJ2-7|.|TRBV7-8|few
TGTGCCAGCAGCTTATTTGGGACTGTCGGATACGAGCAGTACTTC
CASSLFGTVGYEQYF
>TRBJ1-5|.|TRBV7-9|.
TGTGCCAGCAGCTCTGCCGATCAGGCCCAGCATTTT
CASSSADQAQHF
>TRBJ1-5|.|TRBV7-2|.
TGTGCCAGCAGCTCCCCCCTTGGCGGGGGGGGACAGCCCCAGCATTTT
CASSSPLGGGGQPQHF
>TRBJ2-1|TRBD2|TRBV7-9|.
TGTGCCAGCAGCCGGACTAGCGGGAGTTGGTATGAGCAGTTCTTC
CASSRTSGSWYEQFF
>TRBJ2-5|.|TRBV7-2|.
TGTGCCAGCAGCTTAGCCCTACGGGAGACCCAGTACTTC
CASSLALRETQYF
>TRBJ1-3|.|TRBV12-3/TRBV12-4|.
TGTGCCTGGGGATCGAACACCATATATTTT
CAWGSNTIYF
>TRBJ2-5|.|TRBV25-1|few
TGTGCCAGCAGCCCAGGCGAGTCCCAAGAGACCCAGTACTTC
CASSPGESQETQYF
>TRBJ2-1|TRBD2|TRBV3-1|few
TGTGCCAGCAGCCCGGTCCCCGGGACTAGCGGGAGGGCCCATGAGCAGTTCTTC
CASSPVPGTSGRAHEQFF
>TRBJ2-7|.|TRBV5-5|few
TGTGCCAGCAGCTTGGAAGGGCCCGGGGAGCAGTACTTC
CASSLEGPGEQYF
>TRBJ2-2|.|TRBV20-1|.
TGCAGTGCTAGAGCCGGCGGATCCGGGGAGCTGTTTTTT
CSARAGGSGELFF
>TRBJ2-5|.|TRBV6-2/TRBV6-3|few
TGTGCCAGCCGCCGGGACAACCAAGAGACCCAGTACTTC
CASRRDNQETQYF
>TRBJ2-1|.|TRBV7-2|.
TGTGCCAGCAGCCTATATCGGGGCGGCTACAATGAGCAGTTCTTC
CASSLYRGGYNEQFF
>TRBJ2-2|TRBD1|TRBV12-3/TRBV12-4|.
TGTGCCAGCTCCCTCGGGACAGGGGGCAGGGAGCTGTTTTTT
CASSLGTGGRELFF
>TRBJ1-6|.|TRBV5-1|.
TGCGCCAGCAGCTTGGATTTTCCACCCCTCCACTTT
CASSLDFPPLHF
>TRBJ2-1|.|TRBV6-1|many
TGTGCCAGCAGGCCGGGCAGTGACTCCTACAATGAGCAGTTCTTC
CASRPGSDSYNEQFF
>TRBJ2-2|TRBD2|TRBV7-2|few
TGTGCCAGCAGCTTAACAGCGGGAGTGCGGACCGGGGAGCTGTTTTTT
CASSLTAGVRTGELFF
>TRBJ1-6|TRBD1|TRBV12-3/TRBV12-4|few
TGTGCCAGTAGTATCTACCGAGGGACAGGGGAATCACCCCTCCACTTT
CASSIYRGTGESPLHF
>TRBJ2-7|.|TRBV20-1|.
TGCAGTGCTAGAACGACAGCCTCCTACGAGCAGTACTTC
CSARTTASYEQYF
>TRBJ1-2|.|TRBV29-1|many
TGCAGCGTGGAAAAGGAGGGGCGCGGCTACACCTTC
CSVEKEGRGYTF
>TRBJ2-1|.|TRBV28|many
TGTGCCAGCAGCAGCCCACAGGGAAGGGGCTACAATGAGCAGTTCTTC
CASSSPQGRGYNEQFF
>TRBJ2-7|TRBD1|TRBV11-2|.
TGTGCCAGCAGCTTCGACAGGGTGGACGAGCAGTACTTC
CASSFDRVDEQYF
>TRBJ2-7|.|TRBV7-2|once
TGTGCCAGCAGCCATAGGGGCTGGACTCTAAGCGAGCAGTACTTC
CASSHRGWTLSEQYF
>TRBJ2-1|.|TRBV5-1|.
TGCGCCAGCAGCTTGGCCACAGTCCGCTCCTACAATGAGCAGTTCTTC
CASSLATVRSYNEQFF
>TRBJ2-2|TRBD1|TRBV9|.
TGTGCCACAGCCCAGGGGGCTAACACCGGGGAGCTGTTTTTT
CATAQGANTGELFF
>TRBJ2-3|.|TRBV4-3|.
TGCGCCAGCAGCCAAGAACGAACAGATACGCAGTATTTT
CASSQERTDTQYF
>TRBJ1-3|.|TRBV5-1|.
TGCGCCAGCAGCGTGGGGGATGCTCTTGGAAACACCATATATTTT
CASSVGDALGNTIYF
>TRBJ2-2|TRBD1|TRBV7-9|few
TGTGCCAGCAGCACGATTAGAGGACAGGGACCTCTCATGCTGTTTTTT
CASSTIRGQGPLMLFF
>TRBJ2-1|.|TRBV20-1|few
TGCAGTGCTAGAGTTCCATATAGTAGCGTCGGCTTTAGCTCCTACAATGAGCAGTTCTTC
CSARVPYSSVGFSSYNEQFF
>TRBJ2-7|TRBD2|TRBV20-1|.
TGCAGTGCTAGGAGGTTAGCGGGGTTCGAGCAGTACTTC
CSARRLAGFEQYF
>TRBJ2-7|TRBD2|TRBV12-3/TRBV12-4|many
TGTGCCAGCAGTTTAAGGTCCAGCGGGAGGTTGTACGAGCAGTACTTC
CASSLRSSGRLYEQYF
>TRBJ2-5|TRBD1|TRBV20-1|.
TGCAGTGCCAACAGACAGGGTGGTGAGACCCAGTACTTC
CSANRQGGETQYF
>TRBJ2-2|TRBD2|TRBV7-2|.
TGTGCCAGCAGCCTAGCGGAAGTTGCCGGGGAGCTGTTTTTT
CASSLAEVAGELFF
>TRBJ2-7|.|TRBV6-2/TRBV6-3|few
TGTGCCAGCAGTTACTTCGACAGATATGGATGGTACTTC
CASSYFDRYGWYF
>TRBJ2-7|.|TRBV4-2|many
TGTGCCAGCAGCGTTACAGGGGGGAGGGACGAGCAGTACTTC
CASSVTGGRDEQYF
>TRBJ2-3|TRBD2|TRBV18|few
TGTGCCAGCTCACGCACCTTCGGGAGGGCCGCAGATACGCAGTATTTT
CASSRTFGRAADTQYF
>TRBJ2-1|.|TRBV10-3|.
TGTGCCATCGCCCCCTCTGGAGATGAGCAGTTCTTC
CAIAPSGDEQFF
>TRBJ2-3|.|TRBV12-3/TRBV12-4|few
TGTGCCAGCAGTTCACGCCGGACTGGCACAGATACGCAGTATTTT
CASSSRRTGTDTQYF
>TRBJ2-1|.|TRBV11-2|many
TGTGCCAGCAGCGCCTTCGGCGCCTACAATGAGCAGTTCTTC
CASSAFGAYNEQFF
>TRBJ2-1|.|TRBV18|.
TGTGCCAGCGGACCCCCTAAGGGGCCCAAATCCTACAATGAGCAGTTCTTC
CASGPPKGPKSYNEQFF
>TRBJ2-1|TRBD2|TRBV4-3|.
TGCGCCAGCAGCCAAGGGCAAGCGGGAGGGCTCGAGCAGTTCTTC
CASSQGQAGGLEQFF
>TRBJ2-5|.|TRBV10-1|few
TGCGCCAGCAGTGAAGGACCCCGGGAGACCCAGTACTTC
CASSEGPRETQYF
>TRBJ2-7|.|TRBV29-1|few
TGCAGCGCATATTCAGGGCAGACCTACGAGCAGTACTTC
CSAYSGQTYEQYF
>TRBJ2-3|TRBD2|TRBV11-1|.
TGTGACAGCAGCTTTGCCAAAGGGACTAGCGGGAGCCGCACAGATACGCAGTATTTT
CDSSFAKGTSGSRTDTQYF
>TRBJ2-3|TRBD1|TRBV11-2|.
TGTGCCAGCAGCTTCCCGGGACAGGCACAAGATACGCAGTATTTT
CASSFPGQAQDTQYF
>TRBJ2-5|TRBD2|TRBV6-2/TRBV6-3|.
TGTGCCAGCAGCTCCGCGAGGAAGCGGGAGGTAAAGACCCAGTACTTC
CASSSARKREVKTQYF
>TRBJ2-1|TRBD2|TRBV20-1|few
TGCAGGGCTTTCCTAGCGGGAGTTGGGGAGCAGTTCTTC
CRAFLAGVGEQFF
>TRBJ2-1|.|TRBV20-1|.
TGCAGTGGAGGTGGCGGACCCTACAATGAGCAGTTCTTC
CSGGGGPYNEQFF